This TCR beta chain was recorded in a study of identical twins. TCRdb reprocessed the 5' RACE reads with MiXCR, giving one entry per CDR3 protein. The table includes fewer than 450,000 distinct CDR3 sequences, approximately 8.8% detected once. V dropped 3 bases and J dropped 1 base, with 6 bases sitting between them. The CDR3 is 14 amino acids. General observations from the study: Researchers reported weaker excess twin sharing in beta out-of-frame sequences. For zero-insertion analyses, partial confounding could come from invariant MAIT and iNKT cells.

With regard to this clonotype: What it binds is unknown.

The rearrangement links TRBV12-3 or TRBV12-4 to TRBJ2-2; no clear D. The sequence derives from a woman in her fifties or sixties in good health. The sequencing input was naive T cells sorted from blood. This CDR3 reads CASSFHRNTGELFF. The CDR3 DNA reads as TGTGCCAGCAGTTTCCACAGGAACACCGGGGAGCTGTTTTTT.